Presented here are 9 T cell receptor beta chains from one specimen sequenced in a study of molecular identifiers for immune sequencing clone quantification. TCRdb re-analysed the PCR reads in MiXCR, keeping a single row per CDR3 protein. The table records just over 95,000 distinct CDR3 sequences, 24% of them present only once. The source material was naive CD8+ T cells from blood, with Jurkat cell RNA spiked in. Described subset: FACS-sorted CD8+CD4-CCR7+CD45RA+ naive T cells. The receptors derive from a human donor in good health. Some libraries in this study had Jurkat cell RNA spiked in.

This clonotype was seen many times. The chain joins TRBV7-6 to TRBJ2-7; maybe TRBD2 (6 bases). The CDR3 is 16 amino acids. V lost 1 base, J lost 5 bases, and 18 bases lay in between. Germline CDR1 SGHVS, CDR2 FNYEAQ. This chain's CDR3 is CASSLGTGLGGDEQYF. The CDR3, as DNA: TGTGCCAGCAGCTTAGGGACTGGCCTCGGAGGGGACGAGCAGTACTTC.

This clonotype was found many times. The chain employs TRBV19 and TRBJ2-1; D is perhaps TRBD2 (6 bases). Germline CDR1 and CDR2: LNHDA and SQIVND (reference sequence). Trimming left V 4 bases short and J 1 base short, with 8 bases between. The CDR3 runs to 14 residues. CDR3 sequence reads: CASSRDSSYNEQFF. In nucleotides, the CDR3 is TGTGCCAGTAGTAGGGACTCATCCTACAATGAGCAGTTCTTC.

At least ten counts were recorded for this clonotype. The chain uses TRBV4-3 and TRBJ2-7, with 10 bases matching TRBD1. The CDR3 loop spans 15 amino acids. Germline V gives CDR1 LGHNA, CDR2 YSLEER. Unmatched junction bases numbered 2, after V lost 0 bases and J lost 3 bases. In DNA, the CDR3 is TGCGCCAGCAGCCAAGATCGGACAGGGGGCTACGAGCAGTACTTC. The encoded protein is CASSQDRTGGYEQYF.

With regard to this clonotype: This may stem from a read error, because a much larger clone lies one nucleotide away. This chain joins TRBV19 and TRBJ1-1, with 9 bases aligning to TRBD1. Germline CDR1 is LNHDA and CDR2 is SQIVND (reference sequence). V trimming: 4 bases; J trimming: 4 bases; junction bases outside the gene matches: 4. The CDR3 spans 14 residues. CDR3 DNA: TGTGCCAGTAGTAGGGGGACAGGGCCCACTGAAGCTTTCTTT. It specifies CASSRGTGPTEAFF.

In its sample, this clonotype was seen once. This could be a read error, since a much larger clone is one nucleotide away. In this CDR3 the conserved last residue, phenylalanine or tryptophan, is missing, so a read error is likely. This chain links TRBV7-9 with TRBJ2-2; D remains ambiguous. Trimming left V 5 bases short and J 5 bases short, with 6 bases between. Germline V gene data show CDR1 as SEHNR and CDR2 as FQNEAQ (reference sequence). This CDR3 is built from 12 residues. CDR3 sequence: CASSPTTGELFS. Here the CDR3 DNA reads TGTGCCAGCAGCCCAACAACCGGGGAGCTGTTTTCT.

The sample holds many counts of this clonotype. The V and J genes are TRBV27 and TRBJ1-5; 7 nucleotides match TRBD1. The germline gives CDR1 MNHEY, CDR2 SMNVEV (reference sequence). J was trimmed by 4 bases and V by 6 bases; bases with no gene match: 3. The CDR3 covers 13 residues. The CDR3 nucleotides read TGTGCCAGCAGCTTACAGGGGAATCAGCCCCAGCATTTT. It is translated as CASSLQGNQPQHF.

Concerning this clonotype itself: One base away lies a much larger clone, so this may be a sequencing read error. It is likely a read error, because the conserved phenylalanine at the end of the CDR3 is missing. The CDR3 DNA is TGCAGTGCTAGGGCGGGGGGGCCCTACGAGCAGTACTTA. Translation: CSARAGGPYEQYL. The gene calls are TRBV20-1 and TRBJ2-7; 9 nucleotides match TRBD2. The CDR3 extends over 13 amino acids. CDR1 is DFQATT and CDR2 is SNEGSKA in the germline V gene (reference sequence). V dropped 3 bases and J dropped 2; count of bases not matched to a gene: 2.

This clonotype was seen many times. The gene calls are TRBV5-1 and TRBJ2-1; unclear D gene. Germline CDR1 is SGHRS and CDR2 is YFSETQ. V lost 0 bases and J 2 bases, leaving 0 bases between the germline ends. This CDR3 is 12 amino acids long. The CDR3 region has the DNA TGCGCCAGCAGCTTGGCCTACAATGAGCAGTTCTTC. It translates to CASSLAYNEQFF.

This clonotype was detected only once. With a much larger clone just one base away, this may be a read error. V usage is TRBV2 and J usage is TRBJ1-3, with a possible D match to TRBD1 (5 bases). The CDR3 spans 15 residues. CDR1 is SNHLY and CDR2 is FYNNEI in the germline V gene. Trimming took 7 bases from V and 0 from J, leaving 13 bases between them. The CDR3 nucleotides read TGTGCCAGCACTGAGACAGCCAGCTCTGGAAACACCATATATTTT. It encodes CASTETASSGNTIYF.